This T cell receptor (beta chain) was recorded in a study of blood T cell repertoires in COVID-19. The overall study: Samples came from the United States, Italy and Spain, spanning acute and convalescent COVID-19. T cells, B-cell-depleted T cells, or PBMCs provided the cDNA or gDNA that served as material.

Trimming left V 2 bases short and J 3 bases short, with 8 bases between. This CDR3 has 14 residues. Germline CDR1 and CDR2: SGHTA and FQGNSA. In the authors' workflow: Reference gene primer amplification yielded estimated nucleated cell counts. The table came from immunoSEQ multiplex PCR; TCRdb's copy has only in-frame clones and leaves some out. The D gene and trimming were derived from the DNA, and the V and J assignments and clone size from that table. Among fewer than 300,000 clones, approximately 85% were seen once, and the ten largest hold around 5.5%. This receptor was taken from a man aged 45-60 years with active or convalescent COVID-19. This chain joins TRBV7-2 and TRBJ2-1, with unresolved D. The source material was peripheral blood. The CDR3 nucleotides are TGTGCCAGCAGCTTACTGCCAGGCTACAATGAGCAGTTCTTC. It specifies CASSLLPGYNEQFF.